This is a list of T cell receptor beta chains from one sample in a study of glioma-infiltrating T cells. Using its own MiXCR run on the multiplex PCR reads, TCRdb lists one record per CDR3 protein. The sample has about 140,000 distinct CDR3 sequences; roughly 43% are singletons. Sequenced material: glioma tissue, nonneoplastic brain tissue, or PBMCs (not recorded which). The receptors originated from a human donor with low-grade glioma or glioblastoma, undergoing nonglioma brain surgery, or in good health (not recorded which). Each CDR3 is given without its conserved first and last residue. Each record gives: V gene, clone size, CDR3 protein. The size of a clone is reported for some rows only, either as once, few or many, or as a class for expanded clones.

V: TRBV20-1
size: -
CDR3: SAATGGNTIY

V: TRBV2
size: once
CDR3: ASRSRTAMNTEAF

V: TRBV24-1
size: few
CDR3: ANELGATGYEQY

V: TRBV4-1
size: -
CDR3: ASSPGRVITSYNEQF

V: TRBV10-3
size: -
CDR3: AISAGTSASMTLY

V: TRBV6-2/TRBV6-3
size: few
CDR3: ASSHRANTEAF

V: TRBV28
size: few
CDR3: ASSHDRGLGGYT

V: TRBV7-2
size: once
CDR3: ASSLEEGMGNTIY

V: TRBV6-1
size: once
CDR3: ASSTGQYLGGYT

V: TRBV6-6
size: -
CDR3: ASRLTGGSTGELS

V: TRBV10-3
size: -
CDR3: AISSGTGAEAF

V: TRBV6-1
size: few
CDR3: ASSYGTVYGYT

V: TRBV27
size: -
CDR3: ASRPLGGNTGELF

V: TRBV2
size: -
CDR3: ASRARGNTGELL

V: TRBV7-9
size: -
CDR3: ASSPIIRAWGQETQY

V: TRBV20-1
size: -
CDR3: SARDGTSGASSYEQY

V: TRBV24-1
size: few
CDR3: ATSDSRGTNQPQH

V: TRBV2
size: -
CDR3: ASRDYYNEQF

V: TRBV3-1
size: few
CDR3: ASSPSGVVDTQY

V: TRBV6-1
size: -
CDR3: ASGQGAFIEQY

V: TRBV20-1
size: few
CDR3: SARGDTNLNTEAF

V: TRBV7-2
size: -
CDR3: ASSLRRAGVKLF

V: TRBV28
size: -
CDR3: ASSLGQDSYGYT

V: TRBV19
size: -
CDR3: ASSIDLDTEAF

V: TRBV6-1
size: -
CDR3: ASSFRAHSYNEQF

V: TRBV20-1
size: -
CDR3: SALAGGRYNEQF

V: TRBV6-1
size: many
CDR3: ASSEGLMNTEAF

V: TRBV20-1
size: -
CDR3: SARPYLTGELF

V: TRBV2
size: -
CDR3: ASSRTSGDSYEQY

V: TRBV2
size: -
CDR3: ASSDIDTQY

V: TRBV7-2
size: few
CDR3: ASTDVGGMNTEAF

V: TRBV28
size: -
CDR3: ASSFSTGRGSVYGYT

V: TRBV28
size: -
CDR3: ASSFVAGAGDTQY

V: TRBV20-1
size: -
CDR3: SAPEKNTEAF

V: TRBV5-6
size: -
CDR3: ASSVQGRLGEQY

V: TRBV2
size: -
CDR3: ASRGQTFYYGYT

V: TRBV25-1
size: many
CDR3: ASSGWSSGANVLT

V: TRBV4-1
size: -
CDR3: ASSQSTGGNQPQH

V: TRBV6-6
size: few
CDR3: ASSYSGLAGGETQY

V: TRBV6-1
size: -
CDR3: ASSEQYEQY

V: TRBV7-8
size: many
CDR3: ASQLESSYNEQF

V: TRBV14
size: -
CDR3: ASSQSRYNEQF

V: TRBV7-9
size: few
CDR3: ASSPAVNYEQY

V: TRBV4-1
size: few
CDR3: ASSRIGGKGDEQF

V: TRBV4-3
size: few
CDR3: ASSQKVTWGNIQY

V: TRBV2
size: -
CDR3: ASRRIQGYTEAF

V: TRBV7-2
size: few
CDR3: ASSLQQYTGELF